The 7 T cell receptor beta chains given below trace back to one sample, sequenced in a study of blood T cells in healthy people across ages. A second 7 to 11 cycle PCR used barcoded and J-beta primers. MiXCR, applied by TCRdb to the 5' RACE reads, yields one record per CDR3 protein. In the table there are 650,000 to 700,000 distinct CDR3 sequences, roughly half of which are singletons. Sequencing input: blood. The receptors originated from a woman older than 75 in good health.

The CDR3 DNA sequence: TGTGCCAGCAGCCAAGTGGCTAGCGGGAACCTCTTGAGCTCCTACAATGAGCAGTTCTTC. This translates into CASSQVASGNLLSSYNEQFF. The chain is built from TRBV4-2 and TRBJ2-1; the match to TRBD2 covers 9 bases. CDR1 is LGHNA and CDR2 is YNFKEQ in the germline V gene. This CDR3 region has 20 residues. The V gene end was trimmed by 1 base and the J gene end by 0 bases; junction bases not matched to a gene: 13.

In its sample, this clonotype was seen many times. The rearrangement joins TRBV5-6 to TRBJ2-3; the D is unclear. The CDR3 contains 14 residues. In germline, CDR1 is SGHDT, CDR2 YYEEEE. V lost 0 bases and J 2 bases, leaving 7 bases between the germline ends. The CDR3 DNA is TGTGCCAGCAGCTTGGTTCAGGCCACAGATACGCAGTATTTT. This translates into CASSLVQATDTQYF.

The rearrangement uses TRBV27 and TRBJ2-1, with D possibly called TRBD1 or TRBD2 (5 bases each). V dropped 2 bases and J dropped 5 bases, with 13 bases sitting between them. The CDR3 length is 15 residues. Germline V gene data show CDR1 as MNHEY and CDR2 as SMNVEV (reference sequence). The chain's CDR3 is CASSLGTVLHNEQFF. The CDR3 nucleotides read TGTGCCAGCAGTTTAGGGACGGTTCTTCACAATGAGCAGTTCTTC.

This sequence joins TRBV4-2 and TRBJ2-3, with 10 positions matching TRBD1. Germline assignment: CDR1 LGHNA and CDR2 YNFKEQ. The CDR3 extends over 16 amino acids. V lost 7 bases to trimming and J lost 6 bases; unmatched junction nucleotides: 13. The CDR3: CASTAYGTGDFDTQYF. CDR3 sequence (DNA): TGTGCCAGCACCGCTTATGGGACAGGGGATTTCGATACGCAGTATTTT.

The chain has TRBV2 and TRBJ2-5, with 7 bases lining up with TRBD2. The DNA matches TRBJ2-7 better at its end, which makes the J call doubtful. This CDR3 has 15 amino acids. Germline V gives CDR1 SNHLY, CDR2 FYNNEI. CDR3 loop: CASSGWEGLVYEQYF. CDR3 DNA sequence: TGTGCCAGCAGCGGTTGGGAGGGGCTAGTGTACGAGCAGTACTTC.

Here the CDR3 reads CASTSGLAGGVGEQFF. CDR3 nucleotides: TGTGCCAGCACCAGTGGACTAGCGGGGGGAGTCGGCGAGCAGTTCTTC. This chain joins TRBV28 and TRBJ2-1; 14 positions agree with TRBD2. Germline CDR1 and CDR2: MDHEN and SYDVKM. J lost 10 bases, V lost 7 bases, and 12 bases had no gene match. The CDR3 is made up of 16 amino acids.

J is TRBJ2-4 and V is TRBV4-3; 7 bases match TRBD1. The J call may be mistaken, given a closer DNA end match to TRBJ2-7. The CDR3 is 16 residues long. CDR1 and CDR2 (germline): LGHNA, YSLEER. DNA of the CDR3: TGCGCCAGCAGCAAGAGACTCGGGACAGTCGCCTACGAGCAGTACTTC. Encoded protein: CASSKRLGTVAYEQYF.